The sequence of this TCR beta chain was determined in a study of blood T cell repertoires in COVID-19. Germline V gene data show CDR1 as SQVTM and CDR2 as ANQGSEA. CDR3 length: 15 residues. The J segment lost 2 bases and the V segment lost 8 bases, leaving 11 bases of the junction unmatched. This table comes from immunoSEQ multiplex PCR, and its TCRdb copy is limited to in-frame clones, with some not included. The sample lists some 120,000 clones; 90% were seen once. Sequenced material: peripheral blood. The chain recombines TRBV29-1 with TRBJ2-3, with TRBD1 matching 9 bases. The clonotype was recovered from a man between 45 and 60 years old with active COVID-19. CDR3 nucleotides: TGCAGCTTATTGGACAGGGGACTTACCACAGATACGCAGTATTTT. It is translated as CSLLDRGLTTDTQYF.